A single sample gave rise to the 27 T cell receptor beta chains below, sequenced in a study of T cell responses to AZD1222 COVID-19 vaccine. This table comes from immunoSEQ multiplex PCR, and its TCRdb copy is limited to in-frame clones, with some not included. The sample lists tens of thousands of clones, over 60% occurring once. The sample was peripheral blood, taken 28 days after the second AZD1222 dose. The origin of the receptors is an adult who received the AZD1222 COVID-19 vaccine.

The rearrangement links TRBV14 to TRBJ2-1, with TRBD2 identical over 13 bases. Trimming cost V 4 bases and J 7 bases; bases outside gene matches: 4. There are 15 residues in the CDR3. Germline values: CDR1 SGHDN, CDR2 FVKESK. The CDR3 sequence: CASSRPTSGGNEQFF. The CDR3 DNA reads TGTGCCAGCAGCCGGCCGACTAGCGGGGGGAATGAGCAGTTCTTC.

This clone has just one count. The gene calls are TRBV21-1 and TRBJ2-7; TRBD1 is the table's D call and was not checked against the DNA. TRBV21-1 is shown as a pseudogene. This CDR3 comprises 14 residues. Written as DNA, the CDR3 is TGTGCCAGCAGCGAGACAGTTGCCCCTAGGGAGCAGTACTTC. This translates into CASSETVAPREQYF.

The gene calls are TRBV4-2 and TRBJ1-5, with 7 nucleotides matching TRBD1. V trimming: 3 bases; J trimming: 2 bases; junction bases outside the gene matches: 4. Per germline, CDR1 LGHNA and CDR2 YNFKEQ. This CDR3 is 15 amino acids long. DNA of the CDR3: TGTGCCAGCAGCCACCCCGGACAGGGCAATCAGCCCCAGCATTTT. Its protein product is CASSHPGQGNQPQHF.

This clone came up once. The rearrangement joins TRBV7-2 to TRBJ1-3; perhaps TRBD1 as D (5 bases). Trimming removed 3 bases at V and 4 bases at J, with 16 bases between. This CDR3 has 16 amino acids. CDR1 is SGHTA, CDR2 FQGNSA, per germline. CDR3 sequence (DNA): TGTGCCAGCAGCTTCCACCCCGCAGGGTCCGGAAACACCATATATTTT. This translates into CASSFHPAGSGNTIYF.

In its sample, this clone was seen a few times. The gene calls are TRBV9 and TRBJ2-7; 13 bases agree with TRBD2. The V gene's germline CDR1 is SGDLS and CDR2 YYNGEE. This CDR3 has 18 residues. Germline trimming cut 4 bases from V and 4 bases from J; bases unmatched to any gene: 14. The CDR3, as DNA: TGTGCCAGCAGCAAAGGGACTAGCGGGAACAGACGGGGGTACGAGCAGTACTTC. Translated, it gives CASSKGTSGNRRGYEQYF.

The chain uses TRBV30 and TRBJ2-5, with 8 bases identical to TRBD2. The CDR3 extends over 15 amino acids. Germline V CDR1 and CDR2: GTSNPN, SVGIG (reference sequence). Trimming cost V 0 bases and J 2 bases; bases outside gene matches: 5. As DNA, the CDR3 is TGTGCCTGGAGTGTGGGGACTAGGGGACAAGAGACCCAGTACTTC. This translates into CAWSVGTRGQETQYF.

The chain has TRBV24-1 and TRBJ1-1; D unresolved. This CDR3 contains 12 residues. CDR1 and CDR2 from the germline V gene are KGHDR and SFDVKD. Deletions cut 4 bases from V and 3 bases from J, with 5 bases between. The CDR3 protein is CATSDLDTEAFF. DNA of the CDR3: TGTGCCACCAGTGACCTGGACACTGAAGCTTTCTTT.

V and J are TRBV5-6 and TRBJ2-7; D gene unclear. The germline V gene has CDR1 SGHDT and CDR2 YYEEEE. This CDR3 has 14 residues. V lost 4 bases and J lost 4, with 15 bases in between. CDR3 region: CASSPGPEKYEQYF. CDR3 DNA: TGTGCCAGCAGCCCCGGGCCAGAGAAGTACGAGCAGTACTTC.

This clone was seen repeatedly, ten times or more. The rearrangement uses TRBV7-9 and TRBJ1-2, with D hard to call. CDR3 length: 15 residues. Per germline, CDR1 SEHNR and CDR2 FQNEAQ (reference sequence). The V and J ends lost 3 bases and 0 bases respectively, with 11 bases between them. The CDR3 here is CASSFIQDPNYGYTF. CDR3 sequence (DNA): TGTGCCAGCAGCTTCATTCAGGATCCTAACTATGGCTACACCTTC.

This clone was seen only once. DNA for the CDR3: TGTGCCGGGAAAGCTCAGACTAGCTCCTACGAGCAGTACTTC. Protein: CAGKAQTSSYEQYF. The chain has TRBV2 and TRBJ2-7, with D possibly TRBD2 on 6 matching bases. Trimming took off 11 bases at V and 0 bases at J, with 17 bases between the two ends. The CDR3 consists of 14 residues. Germline CDR1 and CDR2: SNHLY and FYNNEI.

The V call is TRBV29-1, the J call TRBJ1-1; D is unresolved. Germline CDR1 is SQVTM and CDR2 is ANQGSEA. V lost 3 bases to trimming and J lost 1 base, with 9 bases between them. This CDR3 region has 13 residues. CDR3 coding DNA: TGCAGCGTTGAGGCAGACTGGAACACTGAAGCTTTCTTT. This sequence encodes CSVEADWNTEAFF.

CDR3 bases: TGTGCCAGCAGCTTAGATAGTTTGTCCACTGAAGCTTTCTTT. Amino acid sequence: CASSLDSLSTEAFF. This rearrangement joins TRBV7-2 to TRBJ1-1; D not certain. Germline CDR1 and CDR2: SGHTA and FQGNSA. V lost 1 base to trimming and J lost 4 bases, with 10 bases between them. The CDR3 loop spans 14 amino acids.

CDR3 in DNA: TGTGCCAGCAGTCCGGGACACGGCTACGAGCAGTACTTC. This translates into CASSPGHGYEQYF. The chain couples TRBV12-3 or TRBV12-4 to TRBJ2-7; tentative D call: TRBD1 (6 bases). The V end lost 5 bases, the J end lost 3 bases, and 11 bases lay between the germline ends. The CDR3 has 13 residues.

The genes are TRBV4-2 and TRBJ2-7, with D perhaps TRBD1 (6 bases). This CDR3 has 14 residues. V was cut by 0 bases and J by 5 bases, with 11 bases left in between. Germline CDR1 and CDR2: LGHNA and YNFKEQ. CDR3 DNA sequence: TGTGCCAGCAGCCAAGACAGGGGAGACGACGAGCAGTACTTC. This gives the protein CASSQDRGDDEQYF.

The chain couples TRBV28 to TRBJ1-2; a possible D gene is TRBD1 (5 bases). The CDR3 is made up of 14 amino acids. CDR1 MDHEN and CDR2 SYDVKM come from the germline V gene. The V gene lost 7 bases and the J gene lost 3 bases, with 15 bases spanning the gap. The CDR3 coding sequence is TGTGCCAGCAACGTTTTGGGGCGCGACTATGGCTACACCTTC. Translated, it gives CASNVLGRDYGYTF.

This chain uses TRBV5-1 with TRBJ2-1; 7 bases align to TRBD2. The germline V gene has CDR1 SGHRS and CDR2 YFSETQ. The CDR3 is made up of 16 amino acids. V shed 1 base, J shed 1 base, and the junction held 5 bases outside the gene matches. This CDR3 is CASSLTTSASYNEQFF. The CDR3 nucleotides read TGCGCCAGCAGCTTGACTACTAGCGCATCCTACAATGAGCAGTTCTTC. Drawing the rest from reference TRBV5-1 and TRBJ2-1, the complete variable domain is KAGVTQTPRYLIKTRGQQVTLSCSPISGHRSVSWYQQTPGQGLQFLFEYFSETQRNKGNFPGRFSGRQFSNSRSEMNVSTLELGDSALYLCASSLTTSASYNEQFFGPGTRLTVL.

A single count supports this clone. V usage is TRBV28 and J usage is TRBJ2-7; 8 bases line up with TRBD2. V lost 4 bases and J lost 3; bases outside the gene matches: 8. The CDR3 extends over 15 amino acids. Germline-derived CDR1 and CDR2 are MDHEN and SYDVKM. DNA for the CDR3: TGTGCCAGCAGTTCCCCACTAGCGGATATCTACGAGCAGTACTTC. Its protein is CASSSPLADIYEQYF.

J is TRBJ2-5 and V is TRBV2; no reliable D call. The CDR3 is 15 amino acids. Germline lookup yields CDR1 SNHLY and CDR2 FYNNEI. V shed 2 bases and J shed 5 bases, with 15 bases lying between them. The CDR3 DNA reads TGTGCCAGCAGTGAAAACTACTACCCCGGGGAGACCCAGTACTTC. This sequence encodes CASSENYYPGETQYF. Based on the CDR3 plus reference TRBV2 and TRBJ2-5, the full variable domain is EPEVTQTPSHQVTQMGQEVILRCVPISNHLYFYWYRQILGQKVEFLVSFYNNEISEKSEIFDDQFSVERPDGSNFTLKIRSTKLEDSAMYFCASSENYYPGETQYFGPGTRLLVL.

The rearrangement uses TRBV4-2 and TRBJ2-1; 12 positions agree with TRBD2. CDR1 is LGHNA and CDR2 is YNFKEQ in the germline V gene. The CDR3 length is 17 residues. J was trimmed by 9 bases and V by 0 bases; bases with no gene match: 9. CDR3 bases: TGTGCCAGCAGCCAAGAATCCCCTAGCGGGAGGGCGGGTGAGCAGTTCTTC. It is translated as CASSQESPSGRAGEQFF.

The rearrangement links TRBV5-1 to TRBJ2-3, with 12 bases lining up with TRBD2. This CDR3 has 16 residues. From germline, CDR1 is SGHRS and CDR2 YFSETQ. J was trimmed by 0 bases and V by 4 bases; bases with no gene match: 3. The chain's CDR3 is CASSQGLAGSTDTQYF. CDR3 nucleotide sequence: TGCGCCAGCAGCCAAGGACTAGCGGGGAGCACAGATACGCAGTATTTT. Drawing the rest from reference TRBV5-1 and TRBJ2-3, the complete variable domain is KAGVTQTPRYLIKTRGQQVTLSCSPISGHRSVSWYQQTPGQGLQFLFEYFSETQRNKGNFPGRFSGRQFSNSRSEMNVSTLELGDSALYLCASSQGLAGSTDTQYFGPGTRLTVL.

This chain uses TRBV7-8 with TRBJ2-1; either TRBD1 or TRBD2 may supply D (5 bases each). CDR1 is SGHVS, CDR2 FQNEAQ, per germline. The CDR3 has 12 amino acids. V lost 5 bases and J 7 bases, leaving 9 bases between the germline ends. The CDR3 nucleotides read TGTGCCAGCAGCGGGGACGTAAATGAGCAGTTCTTC. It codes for CASSGDVNEQFF. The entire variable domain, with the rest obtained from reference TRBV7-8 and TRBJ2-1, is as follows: GAGVSQSPRYKVAKRGQDVALRCDPISGHVSLFWYQQALGQGPEFLTYFQNEAQLDKSGLPSDRFFAERPEGSVSTLKIQRTQQEDSAVYLCASSGDVNEQFFGPGTRLTVL.

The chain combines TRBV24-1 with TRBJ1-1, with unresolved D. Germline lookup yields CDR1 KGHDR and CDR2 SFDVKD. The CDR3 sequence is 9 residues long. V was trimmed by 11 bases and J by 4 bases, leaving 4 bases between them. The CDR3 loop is CAIVTEAFF. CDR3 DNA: TGTGCCATCGTCACTGAAGCTTTCTTT.

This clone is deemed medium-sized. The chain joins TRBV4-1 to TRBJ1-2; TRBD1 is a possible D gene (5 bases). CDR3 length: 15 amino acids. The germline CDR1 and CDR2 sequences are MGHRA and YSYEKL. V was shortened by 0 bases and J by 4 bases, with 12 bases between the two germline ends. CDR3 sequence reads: CASSQDLGTIYGYTF. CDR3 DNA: TGCGCCAGCAGCCAAGATTTAGGGACCATCTATGGCTACACCTTC.

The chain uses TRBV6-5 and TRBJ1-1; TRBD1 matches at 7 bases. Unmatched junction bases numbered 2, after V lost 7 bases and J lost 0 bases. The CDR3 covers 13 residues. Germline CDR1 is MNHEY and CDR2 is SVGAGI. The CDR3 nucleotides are TGTGCCAGCAACAGGGGCATGAACACTGAAGCTTTCTTT. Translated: CASNRGMNTEAFF.

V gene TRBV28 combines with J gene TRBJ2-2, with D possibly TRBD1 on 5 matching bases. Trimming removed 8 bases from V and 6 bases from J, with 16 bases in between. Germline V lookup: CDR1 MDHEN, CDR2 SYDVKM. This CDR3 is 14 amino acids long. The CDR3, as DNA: TGTGCCAGCGGCGCGGCAGGGTACGCCGGGGAGCTGTTTTTT. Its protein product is CASGAAGYAGELFF. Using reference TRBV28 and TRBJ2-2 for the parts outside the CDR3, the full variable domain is DVKVTQSSRYLVKRTGEKVFLECVQDMDHENMFWYRQDPGLGLRLIYFSYDVKMKEKGDIPEGYSVSREKKERFSLILESASTNQTSMYLCASGAAGYAGELFFGEGSRLTVL.

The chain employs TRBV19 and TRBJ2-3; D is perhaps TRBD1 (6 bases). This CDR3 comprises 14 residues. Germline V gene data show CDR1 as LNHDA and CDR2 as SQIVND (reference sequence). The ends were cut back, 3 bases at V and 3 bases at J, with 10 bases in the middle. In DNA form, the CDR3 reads TGTGCCAGTAGTATCGGGCAGGGGACAGATACGCAGTATTTT. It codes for CASSIGQGTDTQYF.

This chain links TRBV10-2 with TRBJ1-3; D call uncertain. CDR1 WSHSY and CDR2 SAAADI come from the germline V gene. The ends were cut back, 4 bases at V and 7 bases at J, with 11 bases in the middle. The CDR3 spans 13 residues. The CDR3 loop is CASSGAGQNTIYF. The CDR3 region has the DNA TGCGCCAGCAGTGGGGCAGGCCAGAACACCATATATTTT.